Shown below are 21 T cell receptor beta chains from a single sample sequenced in a study of T-cell reconstitution after alpha-beta-depleted transplantation in children. The authors prepared the TCRbeta library with unique molecular identifiers. TCRdb reanalysed the PCR reads using MiXCR and keeps one entry per CDR3 protein. The repertoire holds hundreds of thousands of distinct CDR3 sequences, with approximately 17% as singletons. This material consisted of PBMCs from the stem cell graft donor, taken from the stem cell graft. These receptors came from a human donor who donated a stem cell graft to a child with acute myeloid leukemia.

This chain's CDR3 is CASSLGVWYSGANVLTF. As DNA, the CDR3 is TGTGCCAGCAGCTTGGGGGTTTGGTACTCTGGGGCCAACGTCCTGACTTTC. The rearrangement links TRBV5-6 to TRBJ2-6; D is unresolved. CDR3 length: 17 amino acids. Germline CDR1 is SGHDT and CDR2 is YYEEEE. The V gene lost 0 bases and the J gene lost 0 bases, with 10 bases spanning the gap.

This clonotype was observed many times. V is TRBV12-3 or TRBV12-4 and J is TRBJ2-3; no firm D call. CDR3 size: 14 residues. Trimming shortened V by 1 base and J by 2 bases, and 7 bases separated the two germline ends. CDR3 region: CASSLGDNTDTQYF. CDR3 in DNA: TGTGCCAGCAGTTTAGGGGATAACACAGATACGCAGTATTTT.

This clonotype was recorded many times. The rearrangement uses TRBV20-1 and TRBJ2-1; maybe TRBD2 (6 bases). Trimming cost V 3 bases and J 5 bases, with 17 bases left between them. The CDR3 is 15 amino acids. The germline V gene has CDR1 DFQATT and CDR2 SNEGSKA (reference sequence). CDR3 loop: CSASGPAGFHNEQFF. The CDR3 region has the DNA TGCAGTGCTAGTGGGCCAGCGGGCTTCCACAATGAGCAGTTCTTC.

This clonotype was counted many times. This chain links TRBV5-1 with TRBJ2-2; 7 bases match TRBD1. The CDR3 sequence is 17 residues long. V shed 2 bases, J shed 6 bases, and the junction held 13 bases outside the gene matches. Germline CDR1 SGHRS, CDR2 YFSETQ. Here the CDR3 DNA reads TGCGCCAGCAGCTTTAGAGACAGGGATGGTATGGCCGGGGAGCTGTTTTTT. This codes for CASSFRDRDGMAGELFF.

This clonotype showed up many times. The V call is TRBV29-1, the J call TRBJ1-1, with unresolved D. The CDR3 is 11 amino acids. Germline V gene sequence: CDR1 SQVTM, CDR2 ANQGSEA. V lost 0 bases and J 8 bases, leaving 7 bases between the germline ends. The CDR3 DNA reads TGCAGCGTTGAAGAGAAAGGGGAAGCTTTCTTT. Protein: CSVEEKGEAFF.

V usage is TRBV7-9 and J usage is TRBJ1-1; 7 nucleotides match TRBD1. The CDR3 extends over 13 amino acids. The J segment lost 8 bases and the V segment lost 6 bases, leaving 9 bases of the junction unmatched. Germline CDR1 reads SEHNR; CDR2 reads FQNEAQ (reference sequence). In nucleotides, the CDR3 is TGTGCCAGCAGTTGGATACGGGACAGCGAAGCTTTCTTT. This gives the protein CASSWIRDSEAFF.

This clonotype was detected only a few times. The CDR3 nucleotides read TGCAGGCGAAAAGGGGGCGGGGACTATGGCTACACCTTC. This sequence encodes CRRKGGGDYGYTF. The V and J genes are TRBV20-1 and TRBJ1-2; 7 nucleotides agree with TRBD1. The CDR3 totals 13 residues. Germline lookup yields CDR1 DFQATT and CDR2 SNEGSKA (reference sequence).

Ten or more counts support this clonotype. This sequence joins TRBV24-1 and TRBJ2-5; 7 positions match TRBD1. CDR1 KGHDR and CDR2 SFDVKD come from the germline V gene. This CDR3 has 15 amino acids. V shed 3 bases and J 5 bases; nucleotides not matched to a gene: 8. The CDR3 sequence: CATSDETGPIETQYF. For the CDR3, the DNA is TGTGCCACCAGTGATGAGACAGGGCCTATTGAGACCCAGTACTTC.

The V gene is TRBV28, the J gene TRBJ2-7; a weak D match, TRBD2 (5 bases). V was shortened by 3 bases and J by 5 bases, with 8 bases between the two germline ends. The CDR3 totals 12 residues. Germline V gives CDR1 MDHEN, CDR2 SYDVKM. The CDR3 coding sequence is TGTGCCAGCAGTTTCACGGGGAACGAGCAGTACGTC. This gives the protein CASSFTGNEQYV.

The chain combines TRBV5-1 with TRBJ2-3; 7 bases fit TRBD2. With V trimmed by 0 bases and J by 0 bases, 4 bases remained unmatched. The CDR3 spans 16 residues. Per the germline V gene, CDR1 is SGHRS and CDR2 is YFSETQ. CDR3 in DNA: TGCGCCAGCAGCTTGGAGCCTAGCGGTAGCACAGATACGCAGTATTTT. Translating it yields CASSLEPSGSTDTQYF.

This clonotype was seen many times. The chain couples TRBV27 to TRBJ2-3; the D gene is possibly TRBD2 (5 bases). Germline CDR1 reads MNHEY; CDR2 reads SMNVEV (reference sequence). Between the trimmed V and J ends, which lost 0 bases and 6 bases, there was a span of 7 bases. The CDR3 contains 13 residues. The DNA for the CDR3 is TGTGCCAGCAGTTTATCGGCGGGCGATACGCAGTATTTT. Encoded protein: CASSLSAGDTQYF.

This clonotype appeared many times. The genes are TRBV29-1 and TRBJ2-6; D unclear. CDR3 length: 13 amino acids. V was shortened by 4 bases and J by 2 bases, with 6 bases between the two germline ends. CDR1 SQVTM and CDR2 ANQGSEA come from the germline V gene. CDR3 sequence reads: CSVVTAGANVLTF. The DNA for the CDR3 is TGCAGCGTTGTCACAGCTGGGGCCAACGTCCTGACTTTC. The variable domain in full, completed from reference TRBV29-1 and TRBJ2-6, reads SAVISQKPSRDICQRGTSLTIQCQVDSQVTMMFWYRQQPGQSLTLIATANQGSEATYESGFVIDKFPISRPNLTFSTLTVSNMSPEDSSIYLCSVVTAGANVLTFGAGSRLTVL.

This clonotype is a singleton in its sample. V usage is TRBV5-6 and J usage is TRBJ1-2; no reliable D call. CDR3 size: 14 residues. With 0 bases removed from V and 4 bases from J, the gap between germline ends came to 10 bases. Germline V gives CDR1 SGHDT, CDR2 YYEEEE. The CDR3 DNA reads TGTGCCAGCAGCTTGGACAGACCGCTCTATGGCTACACCTTC. Translated: CASSLDRPLYGYTF.

Details on this clonotype: It is likely a read error, because the conserved phenylalanine at the end of the CDR3 is missing. The genes are TRBV20-1 and TRBJ2-7; D is undetermined. The CDR3 extends over 11 amino acids. The ends were cut back, 0 bases at V and 5 bases at J, with 5 bases in the middle. CDR1 and CDR2 from the germline V gene are DFQATT and SNEGSKA (reference sequence). Here the CDR3 reads CSARDRHEQYI. For the CDR3, the DNA is TGCAGTGCTAGAGATAGACACGAGCAGTACATC.

This clonotype was seen only a few times. This chain links TRBV21-1 with TRBJ1-1; the table calls TRBD1, which could not be checked here. TRBV21-1 is tagged as a pseudogene. There are 16 residues in the CDR3. CDR3 residues: CASSKWGGGWNTEAFF. The DNA of the CDR3 is TGTGCCAGCAGCAAATGGGGAGGGGGCTGGAACACTGAAGCTTTCTTT.

A few counts support this clonotype. The chain couples TRBV7-9 to TRBJ1-1, with D tentatively TRBD1 (5 bases). Germline CDR1 reads SEHNR; CDR2 reads FQNEAQ (reference sequence). V was trimmed by 3 bases and J by 6 bases, leaving 8 bases between them. This CDR3 is built from 12 residues. CDR3 sequence (DNA): TGTGCCAGCAGCTTGGGGGAATCTGAAGCTTTCTTT. Encoded protein: CASSLGESEAFF.

In this sample, this clonotype turned up many times. The CDR3 DNA reads TGTGCCAGCACTCTGACAGGGGGCGACGCTGAAGCTTTCTTT. Translation: CASTLTGGDAEAFF. The V call is TRBV12-3 or TRBV12-4, the J call TRBJ1-1; 10 bases align to TRBD1. The V and J ends lost 7 bases and 6 bases, in that order; junction bases with no gene match: 8. The CDR3 loop spans 14 amino acids.

The table lists this clonotype with many counts. The V call is TRBV7-2, the J call TRBJ2-1; TRBD1 or TRBD2 may be the D gene (5 bases each). The germline V gene has CDR1 SGHTA and CDR2 FQGNSA. Trimming stripped 1 base from V and 0 bases from J, with 10 bases between. The CDR3 loop spans 16 amino acids. In DNA form, the CDR3 reads TGTGCCAGCAGCTTAGAGGGGACGAGCTCCTACAATGAGCAGTTCTTC. It is translated as CASSLEGTSSYNEQFF.

In the case of this clonotype: It may be a read error: a sequence one base away is much more abundant. CDR3 protein: CSAREVWGIGQFF. DNA for the CDR3: TGCAGTGCTAGAGAGGTCTGGGGCATTGGGCAGTTCTTC. This chain joins TRBV20-1 and TRBJ2-1; maybe TRBD1 (5 bases). The CDR3 spans 13 residues. Per the germline V gene, CDR1 is DFQATT and CDR2 is SNEGSKA (reference sequence). Between the trimmed V and J ends, which lost 0 bases and 12 bases, there was a span of 15 bases.

There are many counts of this clonotype. This chain links TRBV29-1 with TRBJ2-7; 8 positions match TRBD1. The junction had 11 bases not matched to a gene; V was cut back by 6 bases and J by 7 bases. This CDR3 has 13 residues. CDR1 and CDR2 (germline): SQVTM, ANQGSEA. This CDR3 is CSVRGPGGPEQYF. In DNA form, the CDR3 reads TGCAGCGTCCGAGGGCCAGGGGGCCCGGAGCAGTACTTC.

The table lists this clonotype with many counts. V is TRBV20-1 and J is TRBJ2-7; D is possibly TRBD1 or TRBD2 (7 bases each). Trimming took off 3 bases at V and 1 base at J, with 28 bases between the two ends. The CDR3 sequence is 19 residues long. Germline V gives CDR1 DFQATT, CDR2 SNEGSKA (reference sequence). In DNA, the CDR3 is TGCAGTGCTAGGGCCCAGGGACAGAGGTTCGGCGGGGGTTCCTACGAGCAGTACTTC. This encodes CSARAQGQRFGGGSYEQYF.